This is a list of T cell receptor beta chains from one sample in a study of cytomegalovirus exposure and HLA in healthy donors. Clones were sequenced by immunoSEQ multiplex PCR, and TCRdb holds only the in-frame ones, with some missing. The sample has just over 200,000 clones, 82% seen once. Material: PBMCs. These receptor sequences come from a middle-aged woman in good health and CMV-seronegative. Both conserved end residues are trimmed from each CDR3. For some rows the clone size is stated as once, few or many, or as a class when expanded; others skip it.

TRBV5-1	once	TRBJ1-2	ASSPGAGYT
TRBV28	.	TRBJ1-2	ASGTQEGRGYT
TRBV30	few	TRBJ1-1	AWTVGDTEAF
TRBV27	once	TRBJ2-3	ASSFDRSTDTQY
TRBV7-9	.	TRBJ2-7	ASSSPTGTGFNEQY
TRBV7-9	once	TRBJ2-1	ASSLGQGINNEQF
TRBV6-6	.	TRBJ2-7	ASSYSTGVFNEQY
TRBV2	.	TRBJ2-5	ASSEGSREGIETQY
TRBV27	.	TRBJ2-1	ASRPNQGELF
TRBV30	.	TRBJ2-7	AWSETGLTLGEQY
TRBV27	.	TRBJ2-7	ASSLSQAAYEQY
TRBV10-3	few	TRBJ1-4	AISGQLNEKLF
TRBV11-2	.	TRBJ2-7	ASSNHRGREQY
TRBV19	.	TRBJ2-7	ASSITLTRYEQY
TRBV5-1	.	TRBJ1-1	ASSKTGGGNTEAF
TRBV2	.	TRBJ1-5	ASNWALNQPQH
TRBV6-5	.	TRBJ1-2	ASSYYRSDYGYT
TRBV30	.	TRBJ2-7	AWSRGHLEQY
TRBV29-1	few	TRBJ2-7	SPLGGGGEQY
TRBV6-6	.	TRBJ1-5	ASSYRGSNSNQPQH
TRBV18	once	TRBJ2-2	ASSRDRYTGELF
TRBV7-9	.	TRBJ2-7	ASSLVRGREQY
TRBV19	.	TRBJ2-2	ASSTRREGPTGELF
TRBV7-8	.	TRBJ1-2	ASSPTDRGGLGYT
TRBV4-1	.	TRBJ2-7	ASSPREVSGEQY
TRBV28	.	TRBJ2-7	ASGERIPSYEQY
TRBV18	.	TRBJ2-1	ASSPTSSYNEQF
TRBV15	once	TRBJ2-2	ATNLGVQAGELF
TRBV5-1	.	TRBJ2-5	ASSRTSGSLETQY
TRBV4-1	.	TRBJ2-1	ASSGFGGVKSYNEQF
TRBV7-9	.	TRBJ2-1	ASTLWGAEWSSYNEQF
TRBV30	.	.	ASSGGSGYEQY
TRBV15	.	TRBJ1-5	ATSRDLGGNSNQPQH
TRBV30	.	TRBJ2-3	AWSIAGGSDTQY
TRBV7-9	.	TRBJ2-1	ASNPPGLAGGHEQF
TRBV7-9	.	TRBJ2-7	ASSPSGGGNYEQY
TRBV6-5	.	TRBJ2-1	ASSYSNYNEQF
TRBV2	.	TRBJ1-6	ASSGRTAANSPLH
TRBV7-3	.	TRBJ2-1	ASSQGSGNEQF
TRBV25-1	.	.	ASTMTSGRFEQY
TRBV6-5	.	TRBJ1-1	ASSHDGVGNTEAF
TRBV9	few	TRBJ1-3	ASSAEGSPGFVGNTIY
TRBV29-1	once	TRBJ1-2	SVPRTGWAAGGSNYGYT
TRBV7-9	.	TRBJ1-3	ATLYSRAGNTIY
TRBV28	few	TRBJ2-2	ASRWTGAGELF
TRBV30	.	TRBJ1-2	AWSALRTDRFNYGYT